Below, one T cell receptor beta chain is given with its context. These data originate in a study of blood T cell repertoires in COVID-19. Study information: T cells, B-cell-depleted T cells, or PBMCs provided the cDNA or gDNA that served as material.

This CDR3 has 14 residues. J gave up 3 bases and V 5 bases, and 7 bases lay outside the gene matches. Germline values: CDR1 LNHDA, CDR2 SQIVND (reference sequence). In the authors' methods: Reference gene primer amplification gave nucleated cell count estimates. Only in-frame clones appear in the TCRdb table, and some are missing; sequencing was by immunoSEQ multiplex PCR. From that table come the V and J calls and clone size; the DNA was used to work out D and trimming. Of over 200,000 clones listed, 70% to 85% are singletons. This sequence joins TRBV19 and TRBJ2-7; 7 nucleotides match TRBD1. The material sequenced was peripheral blood. The clonotype originates from a man in his forties who had recovered from COVID-19. The CDR3 region is CASSPSHRGYEQYF. DNA of the CDR3: TGTGCCAGTAGTCCCAGTCACAGGGGCTACGAGCAGTACTTC.